The clone carrying this T cell receptor (beta chain) appeared a single time. Its antigen remains unknown. The data were taken from a study of T cell responses to AZD1222 COVID-19 vaccine. Findings and limits, study-wide: The sample set comprised mostly white British donors with more females, and clonal diversity was possibly underestimated. There were repertoire samples only from the period after the peak T cell response. Close to half of all spike-specific TCRs reportedly target regions of the variants that are unmutated. Regions 160-218 and 743-854 dominated among vaccine-associated CD4 TCRs spanning spike.

Profiled with immunoSEQ multiplex PCR; TCRdb holds only in-frame clones, not every one. There are around 110,000 clones in the sample; approximately 90% occur only once, and under 4% lies in the top ten. The CDR3 is made up of 13 amino acids. V was trimmed by 2 bases and J by 1 base, leaving 3 bases between them. The germline V gene has CDR1 MRHNA and CDR2 SNTAGT. Sequencing was performed on peripheral blood, taken on day 0 of AZD1222 vaccination. The genes are TRBV6-4 and TRBJ2-1, with D uncertain. This sequence originates from an adult in good health. CDR3 coding DNA: TGTGCCAGCAGTGACCAGTCCTACAATGAGCAGTTCTTC. Translated, it gives CASSDQSYNEQFF.